The clone carrying this T cell receptor (beta chain) showed up just once. This sample stems from a study of blood T cell repertoires in COVID-19. Overall study context: Samples came from the United States, Italy and Spain, spanning acute and convalescent COVID-19. In each case, the material was cDNA or gDNA derived from T cells, B-cell-depleted T cells, or PBMCs.

CDR3 size: 19 residues. With 3 bases removed from V and 0 bases from J, the gap between germline ends came to 24 bases. The germline gives CDR1 DFQATT, CDR2 SNEGSKA (reference sequence). Data came from immunoSEQ multiplex PCR; TCRdb stores just in-frame clones and leaves some out. The repertoire holds fewer than 100,000 clones, with about four fifths as singletons. The specimen was peripheral blood. This chain connects TRBV20-1 to TRBJ2-1, with a tentative D call TRBD2 (6 bases). The source is a human donor in a cohort sampled during active COVID-19. CDR3 coding DNA: TGCAGTGCTAGTGCTCCGTGGGAAGGACGGGGGATCTCCTACAATGAGCAGTTCTTC. Residues: CSASAPWEGRGISYNEQFF.